This TCR beta chain originates from a study of tumor-infiltrating lymphocytes in primary liver carcinoma. V was clipped by 8 bases and J by 3 bases; unmatched bases: 11. CDR1 and CDR2 (germline): MNHNY, SVGAGI (reference sequence). The CDR3 covers 15 residues. This clonotype was counted ten times or more. The investigators made TCR beta cDNA from about 0.45 ug total RNA, using a constant-region primer. Modified slightly, ARM-PCR produced TCR beta libraries over three nested multiplex PCR rounds. PCR rounds one and two used TRBV1-TRBV30 forward primers with a C-beta reverse primer for roughly 10 cycles each. TCRdb analysed the multiplex PCR reads with MiXCR anew, one entry per CDR3 protein. The profile shows 55,000 to 70,000 distinct CDR3 sequences, less than 75% of them singletons. Both RNA and DNA were isolated together from roughly 20-30 mg of bulk tissue that had not been sorted.

The chain couples TRBV6-6 to TRBJ2-3; 7 bases are shared with TRBD2. This sequence originates from a middle-aged man with primary liver carcinoma and hepatitis B virus infection. Sequenced sample: liver tumor tissue from sampling region 2. Indicated subset: tumor region T2, inferior pole. The CDR3 reads CASYYRTGGTDTQYF. CDR3 sequence (DNA): TGTGCCAGCTACTACAGGACGGGAGGTACAGATACGCAGTATTTT.